These 26 T cell receptor beta chains were sequenced from one sample in a study of blood T cell repertoires in COVID-19. Repertoires were generated with immunoSEQ multiplex PCR, while TCRdb's copy carries only in-frame clones and drops some. The sample yields tens of thousands of clones, under 90% seen once. Sequenced sample: peripheral blood. The receptors shown here come from a man in his sixties with COVID-19, enrolled during active disease.

J is TRBJ2-6 and V is TRBV25-1; D perhaps matches TRBD1 (6 bases). The CDR3 runs 16 residues. CDR1 is MGHDK, CDR2 SYGVNS, per germline. V was trimmed by 4 bases and J by 4 bases, leaving 14 bases between them. The CDR3 sequence is CASSAVTGRGANVLTF. CDR3 in DNA: TGTGCCAGCAGTGCGGTAACAGGGAGAGGGGCCAACGTCCTGACTTTC.

V and J are TRBV18 and TRBJ1-1, with 7 bases fitting TRBD1. The CDR3 spans 15 residues. In germline, CDR1 is KGHSH, CDR2 LQKENI. V was pared by 6 bases and J by 5 bases, with 12 bases of the junction left unmatched. The CDR3 protein is CASSRDSPMGTEAFF. The CDR3 bases are TGTGCCAGCTCGCGGGACAGCCCTATGGGGACTGAAGCTTTCTTT.

The chain links TRBV28 to TRBJ2-7, with TRBD2 matching 7 bases. Germline loops: CDR1 MDHEN, CDR2 SYDVKM. The CDR3 consists of 16 residues. V was pared by 2 bases and J by 0 bases, with 7 bases of the junction left unmatched. This CDR3 is CASSLNGGRRSYEQYF. As DNA, the CDR3 is TGTGCCAGCAGTTTAAATGGCGGGAGACGCTCCTACGAGCAGTACTTC.

The chain combines TRBV5-4 with TRBJ2-3, with 10 bases aligning to TRBD2. Trimming removed 5 bases from V and 1 base from J; junction bases left unmatched: 4. The germline gives CDR1 SGHNT, CDR2 YYREEE (reference sequence). This CDR3 contains 15 residues. Here the CDR3 DNA reads TGTGCCAGCAGTATAGCGGGAGGAGGCACAGATACGCAGTATTTT. Its protein product is CASSIAGGGTDTQYF.

The chain joins TRBV11-2 to TRBJ2-7, with 9 bases aligning to TRBD2. CDR1 and CDR2 (germline): SGHAT, FQNNGV. Losses at the gene ends were 5 bases for V and 7 bases for J; bases not matched to a gene: 12. CDR3 length equals 15 residues. CDR3 sequence (DNA): TGTGCCAGCAGCCCAGTAGCGGGAGCTGAGGGGGAGCAGTACTTC. Its translation is CASSPVAGAEGEQYF.

This chain links TRBV21-1 with TRBJ1-5. TRBV21-1 is a documented pseudogene. The CDR3 has 17 residues. DNA for the CDR3: TGTGCCAGCAGCAACCATTTCCCGGGATTTAGCAATCAGCCCCAGCATTTT. This encodes CASSNHFPGFSNQPQHF.

This chain joins TRBV7-6 and TRBJ1-3, with a tentative D call TRBD1 (6 bases). CDR1 and CDR2 from the germline V gene are SGHVS and FNYEAQ. The V end lost 4 bases, the J end lost 3 bases, and 13 bases lay between the germline ends. The CDR3 has 15 amino acids. The CDR3 coding sequence is TGTGCCAGCAGCTCTAGGGGGGGCGGTGGAAACACCATATATTTT. As protein: CASSSRGGGGNTIYF. The full variable domain, its missing parts supplied by reference TRBV7-6 and TRBJ1-3, is GAGVSQSPRYKVTKRGQDVALRCDPISGHVSLYWYRQALGQGPEFLTYFNYEAQQDKSGLPNDRFSAERPEGSISTLTIQRTEQRDSAMYRCASSSRGGGGNTIYFGEGSWLTVV.

J is TRBJ2-2 and V is TRBV9, with D unresolved. Trimming stripped 3 bases from V and 6 bases from J, with 9 bases between. This CDR3 spans 13 amino acids. Germline V gives CDR1 SGDLS, CDR2 YYNGEE. The CDR3 DNA is TGTGCCAGCAGCGCCCTAGTAGCCGGGGAGCTGTTTTTT. Its translation is CASSALVAGELFF.

The V call is TRBV12-5, the J call TRBJ1-4; D might be TRBD1 (5 bases). This CDR3 is 15 amino acids long. The V and J ends lost 4 bases and 4 bases respectively, with 13 bases between them. Germline values: CDR1 LGHNT, CDR2 FRNRAP. The CDR3 DNA reads TGTGCTAGTGGTTCTTCAGGGTGGGGTAATGAAAAACTGTTTTTT. Translation gives CASGSSGWGNEKLFF.

The chain couples TRBV9 to TRBJ2-7; D is perhaps TRBD1 (5 bases). The V end lost 0 bases, the J end lost 3 bases, and 13 bases lay between the germline ends. Germline values: CDR1 SGDLS, CDR2 YYNGEE. The CDR3 consists of 15 residues. CDR3 in DNA: TGTGCCAGCAGCGTAGCTACCACAGGTAGCTACGAGCAGTACTTC. It yields the protein CASSVATTGSYEQYF.

The genes are TRBV30 and TRBJ2-7, with D perhaps matching TRBD1 (6 bases). With 0 bases removed from V and 7 bases from J, the gap between germline ends came to 13 bases. The length of the CDR3 is 13 residues. Germline lookup yields CDR1 GTSNPN and CDR2 SVGIG (reference sequence). CDR3 DNA sequence: TGTGCCTGGAGTGTACTGGGGGCTGGTGAGCAGTACTTC. This codes for CAWSVLGAGEQYF.

The CDR3 DNA sequence: TGTGCCTGGGGGGACTTTAGCAATCAGCCCCAGCATTTT. Its translation: CAWGDFSNQPQHF. The chain uses TRBV30 and TRBJ1-5; TRBD1 might be the D (5 bases). This CDR3 has 13 residues. Germline assignment: CDR1 GTSNPN and CDR2 SVGIG (reference sequence). Trimming left V 5 bases short and J 0 bases short, with 8 bases between.

Here the CDR3 reads CASSLARDRSNTEAFF. The CDR3 coding sequence is TGTGCCAGCAGCTTAGCCCGGGACAGATCGAACACTGAAGCTTTCTTT. V gene TRBV11-1 combines with J gene TRBJ1-1; 7 bases match TRBD1. This CDR3 spans 16 amino acids. CDR1 and CDR2 from the germline V gene are SGHAT and FQDESV (reference sequence). V was clipped by 0 bases and J by 1 base; unmatched bases: 5.

The chain has TRBV25-1 and TRBJ2-1; 10 nucleotides match TRBD2. The CDR3 has 17 amino acids. Trimming cost V 1 base and J 5 bases; bases outside gene matches: 8. Germline assignment: CDR1 MGHDK and CDR2 SYGVNS. The CDR3 spells CASSEWGSGRGHNEQFF. The CDR3 DNA is TGTGCCAGCAGTGAATGGGGAAGCGGGAGGGGACACAATGAGCAGTTCTTC. Based on the CDR3 plus reference TRBV25-1 and TRBJ2-1, the full variable domain is EADIYQTPRYLVIGTGKKITLECSQTMGHDKMYWYQQDPGMELHLIHYSYGVNSTEKGDLSSESTVSRIRTEHFPLTLESARPSHTSQYLCASSEWGSGRGHNEQFFGPGTRLTVL.

The chain links TRBV28 to TRBJ1-2; 10 bases line up with TRBD1. Germline V CDR1 and CDR2: MDHEN, SYDVKM. The CDR3 runs to 15 residues. Losses at the gene ends were 6 bases for V and 4 bases for J; bases not matched to a gene: 8. The CDR3 DNA is TGTGCCAGCAGATGGGGGGGGACAGGGGCCTATGGCTACACCTTC. Translated: CASRWGGTGAYGYTF.

The J gene is TRBJ1-1, the V gene TRBV5-1; tentative D call: TRBD1 (5 bases). CDR1 is SGHRS, CDR2 YFSETQ, per germline. V lost 4 bases to trimming and J lost 1 base, with 8 bases between them. The CDR3 spans 13 residues. The CDR3 region is CASSQGTNTEAFF. In DNA, the CDR3 is TGCGCCAGCAGCCAGGGAACGAACACTGAAGCTTTCTTT.

The V call is TRBV2, the J call TRBJ2-5; D possibly corresponds to TRBD1 (6 bases). Trimming pared 8 bases from V and 2 bases from J, leaving 12 bases between. Germline lookup yields CDR1 SNHLY and CDR2 FYNNEI. The CDR3 loop spans 13 amino acids. CDR3 amino acids: CASGSGQQETQYF. The CDR3 DNA sequence: TGTGCCAGCGGATCGGGACAACAAGAGACCCAGTACTTC.

This chain uses TRBV7-3 with TRBJ1-1; D is unclear. The CDR3 is made up of 13 amino acids. In germline, CDR1 is SGHTA, CDR2 FQGTGA. Trimming stripped 4 bases from V and 5 bases from J, with 11 bases between. CDR3 sequence reads: CASSSSPGTEAFF. DNA of the CDR3: TGTGCCAGCAGCTCGTCTCCGGGGACTGAAGCTTTCTTT.

The chain recombines TRBV6-4 with TRBJ2-3; D possibly corresponds to TRBD2 (5 bases). V was cut by 0 bases and J by 9 bases, with 10 bases left in between. CDR1 is MRHNA, CDR2 SNTAGT, per germline. This CDR3 spans 13 amino acids. CDR3 sequence reads: CASSDSGAGTQYF. DNA of the CDR3: TGTGCCAGCAGTGACTCTGGTGCGGGCACGCAGTATTTT.

The gene calls are TRBV15 and TRBJ1-1; D is possibly TRBD1 (5 bases). V was shortened by 5 bases and J by 3 bases, with 10 bases between the two germline ends. The CDR3 totals 13 residues. Germline V gives CDR1 LNHNV, CDR2 YYDKDF (reference sequence). CDR3 amino acids: CATSLTGDTEAFF. In nucleotides, the CDR3 is TGTGCCACCAGCCTTACAGGAGACACTGAAGCTTTCTTT. The full variable domain, in which reference TRBV15 and TRBJ1-1 provide the parts outside the CDR3, is DAMVIQNPRYQVTQFGKPVTLSCSQTLNHNVMYWYQQKSSQAPKLLFHYYDKDFNNEADTPDNFQSRRPNTSFCFLDIRSPGLGDTAMYLCATSLTGDTEAFFGQGTRLTVV.

V gene TRBV12-3 or TRBV12-4 combines with J gene TRBJ1-2; D gene ambiguous. Trimming stripped 3 bases from V and 3 bases from J, with 8 bases between. The CDR3 is 13 amino acids. This chain's CDR3 is CASSLWQDYGYTF. CDR3 nucleotides: TGTGCCAGCAGTTTGTGGCAGGACTATGGCTACACCTTC.

A note on this clone: Other DNA variants within this sample encode the same CDR3. This chain uses TRBV18 with TRBJ2-5, with TRBD1 matching over 7 bases. Trimming took 2 bases from V and 1 from J; bases not matched to a gene: 4. The CDR3 runs to 15 residues. Germline V lookup: CDR1 KGHSH, CDR2 LQKENI. The CDR3 here is CASSPTRTGQETQYF. The DNA for the CDR3 is TGTGCCAGCTCACCAACCCGGACAGGCCAAGAGACCCAGTACTTC. Full variable domain (rest looked up from reference TRBV18 and TRBJ2-5): NAGVMQNPRHLVRRRGQEARLRCSPMKGHSHVYWYRQLPEEGLKFMVYLQKENIIDESGMPKERFSAEFPKEGPSILRIQQVVRGDSAAYFCASSPTRTGQETQYFGPGTRLLVL.

This chain links TRBV6-2 or TRBV6-3 with TRBJ2-2, with no clear D. The V gene's germline CDR1 is MNHEY and CDR2 SVGEGT. V lost 5 bases and J 4 bases, leaving 11 bases between the germline ends. This CDR3 has 14 amino acids. The CDR3 nucleotides read TGTGCCAGCAGTATTCGACAAGCCACCGGGGAGCTGTTTTTT. Its protein is CASSIRQATGELFF.

The chain couples TRBV27 to TRBJ1-2; 8 bases map to TRBD1. Germline CDR1 MNHEY, CDR2 SMNVEV (reference sequence). This CDR3 region has 14 residues. V dropped 1 base and J dropped 7; count of bases not matched to a gene: 5. The CDR3 reads CASSLYDRGGGYTF. CDR3 DNA: TGTGCCAGCAGTTTATACGACAGGGGAGGTGGCTACACCTTC.

This clone was seen more than once but under ten times. The J gene is TRBJ2-3, the V gene TRBV6-2 or TRBV6-3; a weak D match, TRBD2 (6 bases). The germline gives CDR1 MNHEY, CDR2 SVGEGT. Trimming took off 4 bases at V and 1 base at J, with 30 bases between the two ends. This CDR3 has 21 residues. DNA of the CDR3: TGTGCCAGCAGTTTCCCGCCCGGGACGGGGAGGAGAGTCCTCGGCACAGATACGCAGTATTTT. It encodes CASSFPPGTGRRVLGTDTQYF.

The gene calls are TRBV6-5 and TRBJ2-5, with 7 positions matching TRBD1. This CDR3 is built from 14 residues. Germline CDR1 reads MNHEY; CDR2 reads SVGAGI. The V segment lost 7 bases and the J segment 4 bases; nucleotides outside the gene matches: 9. The DNA of the CDR3 is TGTGCCAGCACAGGACGATACAGGGGAGAGACCCAGTACTTC. Protein sequence: CASTGRYRGETQYF.